Listed here are 23 T cell receptor beta chains from one sample, sequenced in a study of blood T cell repertoires in COVID-19 (dated by TCRdb to about 2020). Receptor amplification or capture employed the immunoSEQ multiplex PCR assay. The table comes from immuneACCESS by way of TCRdb, which keeps in-frame sequences with V and J called. Part of the clones is missing from these tables; in studies checked, under half for an unresolved V gene and the rest for unknown reasons. The table for this sample lists about 190,000 clones; approximately 90% of them were counted only once. The ten largest make up around 0.88% of the sample. The sequencing sample was made of peripheral blood. These receptors all stem from a woman in her late teens or twenties who had recovered from COVID-19.

This clone was seen once. The V call is TRBV7-3, the J call TRBJ2-3; 10 nucleotides line up with TRBD1. With V trimmed by 0 bases and J by 2 bases, 5 bases remained unmatched. This CDR3 has 17 amino acids. The germline V gene encodes CDR1 SGHTA and CDR2 FQGTGA. This CDR3 reads CASSLTPGQGTTDTQYF. CDR3 sequence (DNA): TGTGCCAGCAGCTTAACGCCGGGACAGGGGACCACAGATACGCAGTATTTT.

The chain combines TRBV6-1 with TRBJ2-7; weak D call: TRBD2 (5 bases). Germline V gene sequence: CDR1 MNHNS, CDR2 SASEGT. V was trimmed by 2 bases and J by 3 bases, leaving 8 bases between them. The CDR3 sequence is 13 residues long. The CDR3 loop is CASSERLLYEQYV. In DNA form, the CDR3 reads TGTGCCAGCAGTGAAAGACTACTCTACGAGCAGTACGTC.

This clone was observed once. This chain joins TRBV29-1 and TRBJ1-1; D not certain. V lost 5 bases to trimming and J lost 1 base, with 11 bases between them. CDR1 and CDR2 (germline): SQVTM, ANQGSEA. CDR3 size: 13 residues. In DNA form, the CDR3 reads TGCAGCGTTATCAACGGGAAGAACACTGAAGCTTTCTTT. Translation gives CSVINGKNTEAFF. Combining the CDR3 with reference TRBV29-1 and TRBJ1-1 gives the whole variable domain SAVISQKPSRDICQRGTSLTIQCQVDSQVTMMFWYRQQPGQSLTLIATANQGSEATYESGFVIDKFPISRPNLTFSTLTVSNMSPEDSSIYLCSVINGKNTEAFFGQGTRLTVV.

This clone was seen more than once but under ten times. This chain joins TRBV5-1 and TRBJ1-4; 8 nucleotides agree with TRBD1. The CDR3 runs to 15 residues. The germline gives CDR1 SGHRS, CDR2 YFSETQ. V shed 1 base, J shed 7 bases, and the junction held 6 bases outside the gene matches. The CDR3 coding sequence is TGCGCCAGCAGCTTGACAGGGGGATTGAGTGAAAAACTGTTTTTT. This sequence encodes CASSLTGGLSEKLFF.

The chain joins TRBV28 to TRBJ2-7, with TRBD2 identical over 15 bases. Germline loops: CDR1 MDHEN, CDR2 SYDVKM. The CDR3 is 20 amino acids. V lost 5 bases, J lost 3 bases, and 17 bases stayed unmatched. The CDR3 nucleotides read TGTGCCAGCAGTACCCGCCCGGGACTAGCGGGGGGAACCACAGACTACGAGCAGTACTTC. Translated, it gives CASSTRPGLAGGTTDYEQYF.

The V gene is TRBV12-3 or TRBV12-4, the J gene TRBJ2-7; the D is unclear. This CDR3 has 12 amino acids. Trimming removed 3 bases from V and 4 bases from J, with 7 bases in between. CDR3 nucleotides: TGTGCCAGCAGTTTGAGTCCATACGAGCAGTACTTC. This codes for CASSLSPYEQYF.

The V and J genes are TRBV29-1 and TRBJ2-3; 10 bases are a match to TRBD2. V was pared by 7 bases and J by 4 bases, with 8 bases of the junction left unmatched. This CDR3 comprises 14 residues. Germline assignment: CDR1 SQVTM and CDR2 ANQGSEA. This CDR3 reads CSARAGGPADTQYF. The DNA of the CDR3 is TGCAGCGCCCGAGCGGGGGGGCCAGCAGATACGCAGTATTTT.

The chain uses TRBV5-1 and TRBJ1-4; D might be TRBD1 (5 bases). The ends were cut back, 0 bases at V and 3 bases at J, with 6 bases in the middle. This CDR3 is 14 amino acids long. Germline assignment: CDR1 SGHRS and CDR2 YFSETQ. Here the CDR3 reads CASSLEGSNEKLFF. DNA of the CDR3: TGCGCCAGCAGCTTGGAGGGGTCTAATGAAAAACTGTTTTTT.

This sequence joins TRBV24-1 and TRBJ2-3; 15 bases line up with TRBD2. V shed 4 bases and J 3 bases; nucleotides not matched to a gene: 4. The CDR3 is made up of 17 amino acids. Germline CDR1 and CDR2: KGHDR and SFDVKD. The CDR3 here is CATSDRTSGRVTDTQYF. As DNA, the CDR3 is TGTGCCACCAGTGACAGGACTAGCGGGAGGGTGACAGATACGCAGTATTTT.

Details on this clone: The same CDR3 can be traced to other DNA sequences in this sample. The chain combines TRBV19 with TRBJ2-3, with 8 bases identical to TRBD1. V lost 7 bases to trimming and J lost 2 bases; unmatched junction nucleotides: 5. The CDR3 length is 14 residues. Germline assignment: CDR1 LNHDA and CDR2 SQIVND (reference sequence). The CDR3 loop is CASTRTGSTDTQYF. CDR3 in DNA: TGTGCCAGTACCCGGACAGGGTCCACAGATACGCAGTATTTT.

The V and J genes are TRBV10-3 and TRBJ2-5, with a weak D call TRBD2 (6 bases). The CDR3 length is 13 residues. Germline V gene sequence: CDR1 ENHRY, CDR2 SYGVKD. Between the trimmed V and J ends, which lost 4 bases and 4 bases, there was a span of 10 bases. CDR3 DNA sequence: TGTGCCATCAGTGCGTTGGAGGGAGAGACCCAGTACTTC. Translation gives CAISALEGETQYF.

The chain carries TRBV7-8 and TRBJ1-5; D may be TRBD1 (6 bases). CDR1 and CDR2 (germline): SGHVS, FQNEAQ. The CDR3 is made up of 15 amino acids. With 6 bases removed from V and 0 bases from J, the gap between germline ends came to 12 bases. Here the CDR3 reads CASRQYRDSNQPQHF. The CDR3 DNA follows: TGTGCCAGCAGACAATACAGGGATAGCAATCAGCCCCAGCATTTT.

The chain couples TRBV7-2 to TRBJ2-1; 12 bases align to TRBD1. J lost 7 bases, V lost 5 bases, and 9 bases had no gene match. Germline V lookup: CDR1 SGHTA, CDR2 FQGNSA. This CDR3 region has 16 residues. The CDR3 loop reads CASSPLGQGARNEQFF. In nucleotides, the CDR3 is TGTGCCAGCAGCCCACTGGGACAGGGGGCTCGGAATGAGCAGTTCTTC.

The chain links TRBV7-3 to TRBJ2-5; a possible D gene is TRBD2 (7 bases). Germline CDR1 and CDR2: SGHTA and FQGTGA. This CDR3 comprises 14 residues. Trimming shortened V by 2 bases and J by 9 bases, and 16 bases separated the two germline ends. The CDR3 nucleotides read TGTGCCAGCAGCTTAGGGGGGGCCCCTGGGGCCCAGTACTTC. This encodes CASSLGGAPGAQYF. The full variable domain, in which reference TRBV7-3 and TRBJ2-5 provide the parts outside the CDR3, is GAGVSQTPSNKVTEKGKYVELRCDPISGHTALYWYRQSLGQGPEFLIYFQGTGAADDSGLPNDRFFAVRPEGSVSTLKIQRTERGDSAVYLCASSLGGAPGAQYFGPGTRLLVL.

Only one count was recorded for this clone. The rearrangement uses TRBV4-3 and TRBJ2-2; D is possibly TRBD2 (6 bases). The germline gives CDR1 LGHNA, CDR2 YSLEER. The CDR3 consists of 18 residues. V lost 0 bases and J lost 1, with 15 bases in between. The CDR3 region is CASSQDFAGGKNTGELFF. The CDR3 region has the DNA TGCGCCAGCAGCCAAGATTTTGCCGGGGGAAAGAACACCGGGGAGCTGTTTTTT.

The chain uses TRBV7-9 and TRBJ1-2; TRBD1 matches at 7 bases. The CDR3 runs to 13 residues. Losses at the gene ends were 1 base for V and 4 bases for J; bases not matched to a gene: 0. Germline V gene lookup returns CDR1 SEHNR and CDR2 FQNEAQ (reference sequence). The CDR3 DNA follows: TGTGCCAGCAGCTTAGGGACAGGCTATGGCTACACCTTC. It is translated as CASSLGTGYGYTF.

The J gene is TRBJ1-5, the V gene TRBV7-8; D ambiguous. The CDR3 is 16 residues long. V was clipped by 6 bases and J by 0 bases, with 15 bases between them. Germline V lookup: CDR1 SGHVS, CDR2 FQNEAQ. The CDR3 bases are TGTGCCAGCAGTCCCGGACTGCCTCATAGCAATCAGCCCCAGCATTTT. Amino acid sequence: CASSPGLPHSNQPQHF. Complete variable domain (other parts from reference TRBV7-8 and TRBJ1-5): GAGVSQSPRYKVAKRGQDVALRCDPISGHVSLFWYQQALGQGPEFLTYFQNEAQLDKSGLPSDRFFAERPEGSVSTLKIQRTQQEDSAVYLCASSPGLPHSNQPQHFGDGTRLSIL.

This chain joins TRBV19 and TRBJ1-5, with D possibly TRBD1 on 5 matching bases. Germline V CDR1 and CDR2: LNHDA, SQIVND (reference sequence). V was shortened by 8 bases and J by 2 bases, with 13 bases between the two germline ends. This CDR3 spans 14 amino acids. The CDR3 nucleotides are TGTGCCAGTGGGGAAGGGGTTGGCAATCAGCCCCAGCATTTT. Encoded protein: CASGEGVGNQPQHF.

The chain is built from TRBV7-2 and TRBJ2-1; 9 nucleotides agree with TRBD2. Germline V gene data show CDR1 as SGHTA and CDR2 as FQGNSA. V shed 3 bases and J 8 bases; nucleotides not matched to a gene: 14. This CDR3 region has 17 residues. CDR3 sequence reads: CASSFSVWRGGPDEQFF. The DNA for the CDR3 is TGTGCCAGCAGCTTCAGTGTGTGGCGGGGGGGCCCGGATGAGCAGTTCTTC.

The genes are TRBV24-1 and TRBJ1-2; 7 bases fit TRBD1. The V and J ends lost 3 bases and 8 bases, in that order; junction bases with no gene match: 5. Germline CDR1 KGHDR, CDR2 SFDVKD. CDR3 length equals 13 residues. In nucleotides, the CDR3 is TGTGCCACCAGTGATGGGGGACAGTACGGCTACACCTTC. It encodes CATSDGGQYGYTF.

This chain joins TRBV6-2 or TRBV6-3 and TRBJ1-1; D possibly corresponds to TRBD1 (5 bases). Germline values: CDR1 MNHEY, CDR2 SVGEGT. The V end lost 6 bases, the J end lost 4 bases, and 15 bases lay between the germline ends. The CDR3 contains 14 residues. The CDR3 nucleotides are TGTGCCAGCAGCTGGGACTCCTTAGGCACTGAAGCTTTCTTT. This translates into CASSWDSLGTEAFF.

The CDR3 sequence: CASSYLEIGGTEAFF. In DNA form, the CDR3 reads TGTGCCAGCAGTTACCTTGAAATAGGGGGCACTGAAGCTTTCTTT. The chain has TRBV6-2 or TRBV6-3 and TRBJ1-1; perhaps TRBD1 as D (6 bases). Looked up from germline, CDR1 is MNHEY and CDR2 is SVGEGT. CDR3 size: 15 residues. The V end lost 2 bases, the J end lost 4 bases, and 14 bases lay between the germline ends.

This sequence joins TRBV2 and TRBJ2-5, with 11 nucleotides matching TRBD2. The V and J ends lost 6 bases and 5 bases, in that order; junction bases with no gene match: 8. This CDR3 has 15 residues. Looked up from germline, CDR1 is SNHLY and CDR2 is FYNNEI. CDR3: CASRTSGTAWETQYF. In DNA, the CDR3 is TGTGCCAGCAGGACTAGCGGGACCGCCTGGGAGACCCAGTACTTC.